Below are 2 T cell receptor beta chains sequenced from a single sample in a study of beta chain features in type 1 diabetes. Overall study findings and caveats: All four CD4+ subsets of Type 1 diabetes patients contained TCRB CDR3s that were moderately but significantly shorter.

These receptors are not linked to any known antigen. Isolated RNA was reverse transcribed in full, so expressed TCRB transcripts were sequenced. Libraries were prepared by immunoSEQ multiplex PCR; TCRdb keeps only in-frame clonotypes and omits some of them. The profile covers a few hundred thousand clones, with around 21% appearing a single time and roughly 0.028% taken by the ten largest. Sequencing was carried out using naive CD4+ T cells from blood. Receptors were obtained from a woman aged 40 to 50 with type 1 diabetes.

This chain links TRBV28 with TRBJ2-7; D gene unclear. The germline V and J ends were trimmed by 8 bases and 5 bases, with 10 bases remaining between them. CDR1 and CDR2 (germline): MDHEN, SYDVKM. This CDR3 has 11 amino acids. The CDR3 DNA reads TGTGCCAGCCCCCGCGGCGACGAGCAGTACTTC. The encoded protein is CASPRGDEQYF.

The chain combines TRBV9 with TRBJ2-6, with 10 bases identical to TRBD2. The J segment lost 2 bases and the V segment lost 4 bases, leaving 9 bases of the junction unmatched. Per the germline V gene, CDR1 is SGDLS and CDR2 is YYNGEE. The length of the CDR3 is 18 residues. CDR3 bases: TGTGCCAGCAGCCCTGGACTAGCGGTCCCAGCTGGGGCCAACGTCCTGACTTTC. It translates to CASSPGLAVPAGANVLTF.